A selection of T cell receptor beta chains follows, all from one sample in a study of shared T cell receptors in the human thymus. Repertoires were generated with immunoSEQ multiplex PCR, while TCRdb's copy carries only in-frame clones and drops some. The repertoire has 450,000 to 650,000 clones, 75% to 80% of them found once; the top ten carry 0.013%. These data were likewise used in another study, on human thymus T cells.

The sequencing sample was made of thymocytes. The receptors were gathered from a boy in the first two years of life with a congenital heart defect. CDR3s include the opening cysteine and the closing phenylalanine or tryptophan. A D gene is named only where the DNA matches it firmly. Size values are once, few and many counts, or a class for expanded clones, and some rows have none.

d_call clone_size j_call v_call cdr3_aa cdr3_nt
NA NA TRBJ2-7 TRBV27 CASSFMTGATYEQYF TGTGCCAGCAGTTTCATGACAGGCGCCACCTACGAGCAGTACTTC
TRBD1 NA TRBJ2-2 TRBV5-1 CASSLYRARGQNGELFF TGCGCCAGCAGCTTGTATAGGGCCAGGGGGCAAAACGGGGAGCTGTTTTTT
TRBD2 NA TRBJ2-5 TRBV15 CATSRELGLAGRIQETQYF TGTGCCACCAGCAGAGAATTGGGGCTAGCGGGAAGGATCCAAGAGACCCAGTACTTC
NA once TRBJ1-1 TRBV4-1 CASSQVGSGAFF TGCGCCAGCAGCCAAGTTGGTTCGGGGGCTTTCTTT
NA NA TRBJ2-2 TRBV11-1 CASSSPHRGTGELFF TGTGCCAGCAGCTCCCCGCACCGGGGGACCGGGGAGCTGTTTTTT
TRBD2 NA TRBJ2-2 TRBV15 CATSQEGTSPSAPNTGELFF TGTGCCACCAGCCAAGAGGGGACTAGCCCATCGGCCCCGAACACCGGGGAGCTGTTTTTT
TRBD2 once TRBJ2-2 TRBV7-9 CASSYQGLAGGPNTGELFF TGTGCCAGCAGCTATCAGGGACTAGCGGGAGGGCCTAACACCGGGGAGCTGTTTTTT
NA few TRBJ2-7 TRBV11-2 CASSSGVDLTGLSYEQYF TGTGCCAGCAGCTCTGGGGTGGACTTGACAGGACTCTCCTACGAGCAGTACTTC
TRBD2 few TRBJ2-1 TRBV27 CASRGLADYNEQFF TGTGCCAGCAGGGGACTAGCGGATTACAATGAGCAGTTCTTC
NA once TRBJ2-7 TRBV4-2 CASSQDWSSSSYEQYF TGTGCCAGCAGCCAAGACTGGAGCTCCAGCTCCTACGAGCAGTACTTC
NA NA TRBJ1-3 TRBV9 CASSVARAPISGNTIYF TGTGCCAGCAGCGTAGCGAGGGCCCCTATCTCTGGAAACACCATATATTTT
TRBD2 NA TRBJ2-7 TRBV27 CASSFGKLANSYEQYF TGTGCCAGCAGTTTCGGAAAACTAGCGAACTCCTACGAGCAGTACTTC
NA once TRBJ2-2 TRBV27 CASRTEGGPETGELFF TGTGCCAGCAGGACGGAGGGTGGGCCGGAGACCGGGGAGCTGTTTTTT
TRBD1 few TRBJ1-2 TRBV19 CASSTSGQGAVGGYTF TGTGCCAGTAGTACGTCGGGACAGGGGGCCGTAGGGGGCTACACCTTC
TRBD2 few TRBJ2-7 TRBV11-2 CASSFRGRAVRQYF TGTGCCAGCAGCTTTCGAGGGAGGGCCGTTCGGCAGTACTTC
NA few TRBJ2-7 TRBV11-2 CASSPPGERLCYEQYF TGTGCCAGCAGCCCCCCGGGGGAGCGGCTCTGCTACGAGCAGTACTTC
NA NA TRBJ1-2 TRBV27 CASSPGEANYGYTF TGTGCCAGCAGCCCCGGAGAGGCTAACTATGGCTACACCTTC
NA NA TRBJ2-7 TRBV9 CASSGSPSYEQYF TGTGCCAGCAGCGGGAGTCCTTCTTACGAGCAGTACTTC
NA once TRBJ1-1 TRBV21-1 CASSKRGRVWTEAFF TGTGCCAGCAGCAAAAGGGGCAGGGTATGGACTGAAGCTTTCTTT
NA NA TRBJ2-7 TRBV4-3 CASSQGRLAGYYEQYF TGCGCCAGCAGCCAAGGGCGCTTGGCAGGCTACTACGAGCAGTACTTC
NA few TRBJ2-7 TRBV28 CASSLTLDRPFVEQYF TGTGCCAGCAGTTTAACTTTAGACAGGCCCTTCGTCGAGCAGTACTTC
NA once TRBJ2-3 TRBV11-3 CASSLDSAGSTDTQYF TGTGCCAGCAGCTTAGATAGCGCCGGTAGCACAGATACGCAGTATTTT
TRBD2 NA TRBJ2-1 TRBV27 CASSTRLAGRYNEQFF TGTGCCAGCAGTACTCGATTAGCGGGAAGATACAATGAGCAGTTCTTC
TRBD2 NA TRBJ2-1 TRBV14 CASSQVDRDPAGGHYNEQFF TGTGCCAGCAGCCAAGTCGACAGGGACCCAGCGGGAGGACACTACAATGAGCAGTTCTTC
NA NA TRBJ2-5 TRBV28 CVARGLGETQYF TGTGTCGCCCGGGGTCTAGGGGAGACCCAGTACTTC
TRBD1 NA TRBJ2-1 TRBV19 CASSFPGQEYNEQFF TGTGCCAGTAGTTTCCCGGGACAGGAGTACAATGAGCAGTTCTTC
TRBD2 few TRBJ2-7 TRBV6-4 CASSEGGSSNEQYF TGTGCCAGCAGTGAAGGCGGGAGCTCCAACGAGCAGTACTTC
NA NA TRBJ1-1 TRBV5-1 CASSLGSGYMNTEAFF TGCGCCAGCAGCTTGGGGAGTGGGTACATGAACACTGAAGCTTTCTTT